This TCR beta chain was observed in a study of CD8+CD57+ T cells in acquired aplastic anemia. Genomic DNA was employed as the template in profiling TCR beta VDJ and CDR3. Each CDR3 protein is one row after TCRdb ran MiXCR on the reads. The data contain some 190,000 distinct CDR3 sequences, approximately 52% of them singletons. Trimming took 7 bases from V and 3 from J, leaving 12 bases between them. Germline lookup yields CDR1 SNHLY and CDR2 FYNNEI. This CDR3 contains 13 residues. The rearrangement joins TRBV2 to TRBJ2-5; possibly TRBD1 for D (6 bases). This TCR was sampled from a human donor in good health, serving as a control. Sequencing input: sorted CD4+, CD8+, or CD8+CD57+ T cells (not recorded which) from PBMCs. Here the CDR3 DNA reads TGTGCCAGCACCAGGGGATCCAAAGAGACCCAGTACTTC. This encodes CASTRGSKETQYF. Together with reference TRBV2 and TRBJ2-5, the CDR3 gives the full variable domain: EPEVTQTPSHQVTQMGQEVILRCVPISNHLYFYWYRQILGQKVEFLVSFYNNEISEKSEIFDDQFSVERPDGSNFTLKIRSTKLEDSAMYFCASTRGSKETQYFGPGTRLLVL.